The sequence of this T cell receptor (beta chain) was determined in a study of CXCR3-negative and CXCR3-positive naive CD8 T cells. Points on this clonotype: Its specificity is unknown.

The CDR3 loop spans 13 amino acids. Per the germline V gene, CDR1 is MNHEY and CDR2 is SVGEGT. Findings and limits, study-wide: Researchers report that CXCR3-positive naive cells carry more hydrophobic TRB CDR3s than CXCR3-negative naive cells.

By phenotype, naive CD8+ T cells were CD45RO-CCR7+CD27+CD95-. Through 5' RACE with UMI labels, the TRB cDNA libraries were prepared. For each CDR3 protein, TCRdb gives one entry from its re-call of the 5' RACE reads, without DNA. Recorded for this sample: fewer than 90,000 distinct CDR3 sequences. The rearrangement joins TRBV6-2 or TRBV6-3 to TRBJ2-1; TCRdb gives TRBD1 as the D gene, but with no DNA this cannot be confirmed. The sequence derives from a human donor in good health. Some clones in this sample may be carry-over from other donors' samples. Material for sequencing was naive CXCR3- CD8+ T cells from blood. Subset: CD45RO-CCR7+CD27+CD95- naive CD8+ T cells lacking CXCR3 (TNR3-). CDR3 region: CASSWGTANEQFF.